This TCR beta chain derives from a study of vaccination effects on CD4 cells after COVID-19 (dated by TCRdb to between 2021 and 2023). About the investigation overall: Two doses of either the BNT162b2 or the mRNA-1273 mRNA SARS-CoV-2 vaccine were administered to participants. In both COVID-19 convalescent patients and infection-naive vaccine recipients, the study compared SARS-CoV-2 spike-specific CD4+ TCR repertoires from before mRNA vaccination with those from after it. A total of some eleven COVID-19 convalescent patients and a handful of SARS-CoV-2-naive healthy vaccine recipients were included in the full study. Cultures from other donors in the study were sequenced using the Oncomine TCR Beta short-read assay on an Illumina iSeq 100.

Looking up the germline V gene (reference sequence) yields CDR1 DFQATT and CDR2 SNEGSKA. Including the terminal cysteine and phenylalanine, the CDR3 comprises 16 residues. The kept DNA is CDR3 alone, 48 bases in frame from the first base. The germline V end is reduced by 3 bases and the J end by 2 bases; junction bases left unmatched: 8. The research as a whole found: Among healthy vaccine recipients, nearly all vaccine-induced clones were SARS-CoV-2 mono-reactive, and only 1 of 255 was cross-reactive with common cold coronaviruses. Marked clonal contraction was observed in both infection-induced and vaccine-induced clones at late post-vaccination timepoints, consistent with waning T cell responses. The study was limited by a small number of convalescent patients, and early post-infection timepoints were lacking.

To identify antigen-specific CD4+ T cell clonotypes by their expansion, the ViraFEST assay first stimulated PBMC with viral peptide pools and then applied TCR sequencing. After around 10 days of culture, CD4+ T cells were isolated with the EasySep CD4+ T cell isolation kit. Negative nucleocapsid antibody results before and after vaccination confirmed that the healthy vaccine recipients had no prior SARS-CoV-2 infection. Some 2 million PBMC per well were cultured in IMDM with about 5.4% human AB serum, 10 IU/ml IL-2 and gentamicin, plus 10 ug/ml peptides. Half of the culture medium was replaced with fresh IL-2-containing medium on days 3 and 7. Each peptide stimulation condition was cultured in triplicate wells unless otherwise noted. PBMC were separated from whole blood using Ficoll-Paque Plus gradient centrifugation and were then either cryopreserved at -140C or used fresh. The overlapping peptide pools covered the spike proteins of SARS-CoV-2 and of the common cold coronaviruses HCoV-NL63, HCoV-OC43 and HCoV-229E. Genomic DNA was extracted from cultured CD4+ T cells with the QIAamp micro DNA kit.

Receptor libraries were prepared by the immunoSEQ multiplex PCR assay. DNA from the cultured and isolated CD4+ T cells underwent TCR beta CDR3 sequencing. The study's processing was this. Non-productive TCR sequences were removed, reads were trimmed to the CDR3 region, and CDR3s of at least 7 amino acids were retained. Antigen-specific clonotypes were identified using the MANAFEST web app by comparison of expansion in peptide wells against reference cultures. To be called positive, a clone needed expansion at FDR<0.05 compared with the reference and with all other wells, an odds ratio greater than 5, and a frequency greater than 0.1% in two replicate wells. A clonotype was called cross-reactive if it was significantly expanded both in SARS-CoV-2 spike wells and in at least one common cold coronavirus spike condition. Using the stringdist R package, CDR3 similarity was measured by Levenshtein distance, and unrooted trees were constructed with ape in R 3.6.1. What TCRdb holds here is the immuneACCESS table cut down to in-frame rearrangements. Part of the clones is not present; checked against another copy, under half of the missing clones reflect an unresolved V gene, and the others are unexplained. V, J and clone size reflect that table, while D and trimming were determined from the DNA. Present in this sample are tens of thousands of clones, about four fifths of which were seen just once. Together, the top ten hold more than 5% of the sample.

In regard to this clone: Its antigen is not yet known. No much larger clone is present one base from it, and per-base qualities are unavailable.

The source was CD4+ T cells from PBMCs cultured with HCoV-OC43 spike peptides, collected before COVID-19 vaccination. This specimen's cell subset or site label, interpreted: HCoV-OC43 spike overlapping peptide pool stimulation. Rearrangement joined TRBV20-1 to TRBJ2-1; 9 bases in between match TRBD2. This receptor was obtained from a human donor who received a COVID-19 vaccine. The CDR3 reads as follows: CSASSAVAGAYNEQFF. The DNA reads TGCAGTGCTAGTTCGGCGGTAGCGGGGGCCTACAATGAGCAGTTCTTC.